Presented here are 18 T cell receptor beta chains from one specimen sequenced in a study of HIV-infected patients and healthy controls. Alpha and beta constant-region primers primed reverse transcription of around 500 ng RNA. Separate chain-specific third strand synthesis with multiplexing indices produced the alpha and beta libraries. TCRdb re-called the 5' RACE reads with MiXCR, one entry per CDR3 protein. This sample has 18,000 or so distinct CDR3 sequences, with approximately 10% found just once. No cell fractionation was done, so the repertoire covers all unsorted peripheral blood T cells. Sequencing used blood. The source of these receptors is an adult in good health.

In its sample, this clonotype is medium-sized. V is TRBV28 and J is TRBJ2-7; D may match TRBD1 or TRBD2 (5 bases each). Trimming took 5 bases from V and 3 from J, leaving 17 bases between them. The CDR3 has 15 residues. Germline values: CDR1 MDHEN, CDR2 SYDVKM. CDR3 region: CASSDGTPSLYEQYF. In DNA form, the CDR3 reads TGTGCCAGCAGTGATGGGACCCCCTCGCTCTACGAGCAGTACTTC.

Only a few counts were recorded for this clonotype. The CDR3 region is CASSQGDRKAFF. The CDR3 DNA reads TGTGCCAGCAGCCAAGGGGATCGCAAAGCTTTCTTT. V is TRBV14 and J is TRBJ1-1; no clear D gene. V lost 1 base to trimming and J lost 9 bases, with 9 bases between them. Germline CDR1 is SGHDN and CDR2 is FVKESK. The CDR3 runs to 12 residues.

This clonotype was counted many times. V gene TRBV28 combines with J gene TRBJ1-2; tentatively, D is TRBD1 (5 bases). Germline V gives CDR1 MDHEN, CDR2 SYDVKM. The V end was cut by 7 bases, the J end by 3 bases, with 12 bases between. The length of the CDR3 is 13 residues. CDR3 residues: CASKTGRDYGYTF. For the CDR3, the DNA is TGTGCCAGCAAGACGGGGCGAGACTATGGCTACACCTTC.

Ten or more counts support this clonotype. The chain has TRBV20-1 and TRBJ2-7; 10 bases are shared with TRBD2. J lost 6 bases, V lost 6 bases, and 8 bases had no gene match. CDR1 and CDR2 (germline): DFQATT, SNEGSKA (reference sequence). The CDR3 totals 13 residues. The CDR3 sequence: CSARGSGRVEQYF. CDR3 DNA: TGCAGTGCGCGTGGAAGCGGGAGGGTCGAGCAGTACTTC.

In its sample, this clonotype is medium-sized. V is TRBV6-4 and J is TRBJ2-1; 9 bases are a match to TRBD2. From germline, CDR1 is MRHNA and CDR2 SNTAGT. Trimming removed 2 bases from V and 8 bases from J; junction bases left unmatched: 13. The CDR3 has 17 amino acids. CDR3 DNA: TGTGCCAGCAGTGACCCCGATGGGGCGGGAGGGGTCCATGAGCAGTTCTTC. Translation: CASSDPDGAGGVHEQFF.

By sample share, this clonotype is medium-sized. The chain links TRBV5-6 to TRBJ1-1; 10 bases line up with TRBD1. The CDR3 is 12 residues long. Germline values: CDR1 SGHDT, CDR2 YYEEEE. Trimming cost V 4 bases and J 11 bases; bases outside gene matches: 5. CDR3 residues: CASSPGTGAAFF. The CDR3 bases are TGTGCCAGCAGCCCCGGGACAGGGGCGGCTTTCTTT.

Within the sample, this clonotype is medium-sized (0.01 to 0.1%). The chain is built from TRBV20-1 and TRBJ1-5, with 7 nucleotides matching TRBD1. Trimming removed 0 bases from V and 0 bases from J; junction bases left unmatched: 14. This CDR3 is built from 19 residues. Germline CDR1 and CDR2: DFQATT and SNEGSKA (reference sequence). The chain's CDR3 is CSARDRGDRAYYSNQPQHF. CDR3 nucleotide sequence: TGCAGTGCTAGAGATCGAGGGGACAGAGCCTATTATAGCAATCAGCCCCAGCATTTT.

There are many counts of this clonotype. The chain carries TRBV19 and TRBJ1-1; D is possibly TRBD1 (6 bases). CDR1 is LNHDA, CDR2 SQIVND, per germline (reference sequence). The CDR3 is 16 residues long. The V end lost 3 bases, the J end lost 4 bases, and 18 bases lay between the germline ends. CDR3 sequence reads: CASSIPGHLTSTEAFF. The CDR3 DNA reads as TGTGCCAGTAGTATTCCGGGACACCTTACGAGCACTGAAGCTTTCTTT.

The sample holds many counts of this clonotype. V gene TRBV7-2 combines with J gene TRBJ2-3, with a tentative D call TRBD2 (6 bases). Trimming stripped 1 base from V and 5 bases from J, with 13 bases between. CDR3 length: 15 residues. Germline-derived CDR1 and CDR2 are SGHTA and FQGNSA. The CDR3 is CASSLGRERRDTQYF. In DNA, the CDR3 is TGTGCCAGCAGCTTAGGTCGGGAGAGGAGAGATACGCAGTATTTT.

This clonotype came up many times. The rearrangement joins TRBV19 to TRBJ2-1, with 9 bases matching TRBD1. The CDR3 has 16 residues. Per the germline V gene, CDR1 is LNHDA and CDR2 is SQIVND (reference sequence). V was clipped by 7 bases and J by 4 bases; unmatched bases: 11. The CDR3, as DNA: TGTGCCAGTACCCCATCGACAGGGGGATTTTACAATGAGCAGTTCTTC. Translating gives CASTPSTGGFYNEQFF. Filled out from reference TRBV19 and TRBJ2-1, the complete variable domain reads DGGITQSPKYLFRKEGQNVTLSCEQNLNHDAMYWYRQDPGQGLRLIYYSQIVNDFQKGDIAEGYSVSREKKESFPLTVTSAQKNPTAFYLCASTPSTGGFYNEQFFGPGTRLTVL.

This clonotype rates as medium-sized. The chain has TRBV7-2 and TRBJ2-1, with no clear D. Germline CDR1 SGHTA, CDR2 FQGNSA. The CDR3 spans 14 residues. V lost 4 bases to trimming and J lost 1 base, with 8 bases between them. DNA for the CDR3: TGTGCCAGCAGCTCGGACCGATCCTACAATGAGCAGTTCTTC. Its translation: CASSSDRSYNEQFF.

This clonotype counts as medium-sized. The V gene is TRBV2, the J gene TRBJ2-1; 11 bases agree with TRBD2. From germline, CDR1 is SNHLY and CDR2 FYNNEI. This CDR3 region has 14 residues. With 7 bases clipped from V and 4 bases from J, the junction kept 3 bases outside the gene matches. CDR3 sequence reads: CASKGTSGYNEQFF. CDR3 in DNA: TGTGCCAGCAAGGGGACTAGCGGTTACAATGAGCAGTTCTTC.

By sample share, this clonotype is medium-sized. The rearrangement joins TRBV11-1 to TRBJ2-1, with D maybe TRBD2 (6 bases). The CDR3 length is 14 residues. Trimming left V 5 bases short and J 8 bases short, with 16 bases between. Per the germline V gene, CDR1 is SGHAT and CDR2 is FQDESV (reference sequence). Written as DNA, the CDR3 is TGTGCCAGCAGCACCTGGACTAAACGGCATGAGCAGTTCTTC. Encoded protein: CASSTWTKRHEQFF.

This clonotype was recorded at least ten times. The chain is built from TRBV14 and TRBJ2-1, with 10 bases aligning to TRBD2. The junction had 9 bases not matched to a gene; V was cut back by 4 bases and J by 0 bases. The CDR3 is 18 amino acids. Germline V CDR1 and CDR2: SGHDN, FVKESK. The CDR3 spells CASSPRLAGDLSYNEQFF. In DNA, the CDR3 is TGTGCCAGCAGCCCTAGACTAGCGGGCGACCTCTCCTACAATGAGCAGTTCTTC.

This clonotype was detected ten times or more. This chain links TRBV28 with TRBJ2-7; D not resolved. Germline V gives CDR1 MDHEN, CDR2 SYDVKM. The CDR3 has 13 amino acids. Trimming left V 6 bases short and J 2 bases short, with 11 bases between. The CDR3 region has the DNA TGTGCCAGCAGCATCGGACCTCCCTACGAGCAGTACTTC. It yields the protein CASSIGPPYEQYF.

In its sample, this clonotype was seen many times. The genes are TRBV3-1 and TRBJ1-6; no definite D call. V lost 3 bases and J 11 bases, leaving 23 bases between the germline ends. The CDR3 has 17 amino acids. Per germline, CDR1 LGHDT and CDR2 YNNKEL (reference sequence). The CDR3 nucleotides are TGTGCCAGCAGCCAGTCTCTCGGCGGGCAGAGCGAGGCACCCCTCCACTTT. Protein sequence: CASSQSLGGQSEAPLHF.

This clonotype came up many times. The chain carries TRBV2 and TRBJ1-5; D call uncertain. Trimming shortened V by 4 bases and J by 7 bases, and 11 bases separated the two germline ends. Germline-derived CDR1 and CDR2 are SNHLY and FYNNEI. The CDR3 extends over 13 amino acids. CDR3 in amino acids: CASSVLRSQPQHF. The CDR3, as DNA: TGTGCCAGCAGTGTATTAAGGTCCCAGCCCCAGCATTTT.

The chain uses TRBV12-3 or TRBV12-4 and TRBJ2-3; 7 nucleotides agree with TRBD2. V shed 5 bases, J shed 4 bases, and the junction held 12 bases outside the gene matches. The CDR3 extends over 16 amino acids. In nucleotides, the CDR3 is TGTGCCAGCAGTCCGGGCGAAGGCGCGGGAGCAGATACGCAGTATTTT. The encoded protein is CASSPGEGAGADTQYF.